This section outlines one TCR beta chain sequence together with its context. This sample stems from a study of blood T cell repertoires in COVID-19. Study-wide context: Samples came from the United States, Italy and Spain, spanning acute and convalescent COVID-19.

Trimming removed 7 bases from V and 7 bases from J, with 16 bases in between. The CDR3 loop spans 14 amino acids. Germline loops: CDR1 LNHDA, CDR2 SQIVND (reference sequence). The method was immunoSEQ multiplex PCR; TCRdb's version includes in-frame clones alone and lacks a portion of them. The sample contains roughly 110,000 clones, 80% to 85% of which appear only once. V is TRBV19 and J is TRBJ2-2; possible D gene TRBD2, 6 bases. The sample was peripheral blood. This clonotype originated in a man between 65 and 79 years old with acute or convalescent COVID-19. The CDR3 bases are TGTGCCAGTACGGACGGGGGAAATATCGGGGAGCTGTTTTTT. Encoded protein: CASTDGGNIGELFF.